A single sample gave rise to the 20 T cell receptor beta chains below, sequenced in a study of response to subunit inactivated influenza vaccine. A single record per CDR3 protein comes from TCRdb applying MiXCR to the RT-PCR reads. The sample yields roughly 700,000 distinct CDR3 sequences, around 14% seen once. Here the sequenced sample was PBMCs from blood, taken 11 to 12 days after vaccination. Every receptor here comes from a man in his fifties who received an inactivated influenza vaccine.

The CDR3 DNA reads as TGTGCCAGCTCACCCCGACAGGAGGAGACCCAGTACTTC. Its translation is CASSPRQEETQYF. The chain is built from TRBV18 and TRBJ2-5, with D perhaps matching TRBD1 (6 bases). CDR3 length equals 13 residues. Trimming stripped 3 bases from V and 5 bases from J, with 10 bases between. Germline V gene lookup returns CDR1 KGHSH and CDR2 LQKENI.

This clonotype was detected a few times. This chain joins TRBV6-2 or TRBV6-3 and TRBJ1-2; D not resolved. This CDR3 is 14 amino acids long. Germline CDR1 reads MNHEY; CDR2 reads SVGEGT. V gave up 0 bases and J gave up 7 bases, with 12 bases separating them. The CDR3 is CASSYSGIPGGYTF. The CDR3 region has the DNA TGTGCCAGCAGTTACTCGGGGATCCCAGGTGGCTACACCTTC.

This rearrangement joins TRBV24-1 to TRBJ2-1; D is ambiguous. The germline V and J ends were trimmed by 5 bases and 8 bases, with 18 bases remaining between them. Germline lookup yields CDR1 KGHDR and CDR2 SFDVKD. CDR3 size: 15 residues. CDR3 DNA: TGTGCCACCAGTGGTGACGAACGGGCCTCGGATGAGCAGTTCTTC. Encoded protein: CATSGDERASDEQFF.

This clonotype occurred a few times. The chain recombines TRBV7-2 with TRBJ2-7, with 9 positions matching TRBD1. The J segment lost 3 bases and the V segment lost 3 bases, leaving 6 bases of the junction unmatched. Germline V gene lookup returns CDR1 SGHTA and CDR2 FQGNSA. The CDR3 runs 15 residues. Here the CDR3 reads CASSFGQGRHYEQYF. The CDR3 DNA reads TGTGCCAGCAGCTTCGGACAGGGGCGACACTACGAGCAGTACTTC.

This clonotype was observed a few times. The V and J genes are TRBV6-5 and TRBJ1-6; 9 bases line up with TRBD1. Germline CDR1 reads MNHEY; CDR2 reads SVGAGI. Trimming at V came to 2 bases and at J to 9 bases, leaving 5 bases not matched to a gene. The CDR3 extends over 15 amino acids. The CDR3 region has the DNA TGTGCCAGCAGTTACAGGGGACAGGGTCGTTCACCCCTCCACTTT. This encodes CASSYRGQGRSPLHF.

This chain joins TRBV6-1 and TRBJ2-5; D might be TRBD2 (6 bases). The ends were cut back, 6 bases at V and 7 bases at J, with 21 bases in the middle. CDR3 length: 15 residues. The germline gives CDR1 MNHNS, CDR2 SASEGT. CDR3 in amino acids: CASSQDAGRSGTQYF. CDR3 bases: TGTGCCAGCAGCCAGGACGCGGGGCGGTCGGGGACCCAGTACTTC.

This clonotype was observed a few times. This chain connects TRBV5-1 to TRBJ1-1; no clear D. This CDR3 region has 15 residues. Trimming removed 1 base from V and 3 bases from J, with 13 bases in between. The germline gives CDR1 SGHRS, CDR2 YFSETQ. CDR3 bases: TGCGCCAGCAGCTTGCGGTGGGGTTTGGACACTGAAGCTTTCTTT. Translated: CASSLRWGLDTEAFF.

The chain employs TRBV12-3 or TRBV12-4 and TRBJ2-5; TRBD2 agrees at 7 bases. The CDR3 runs 15 residues. The V gene end was trimmed by 6 bases and the J gene end by 7 bases; junction bases not matched to a gene: 14. CDR3 loop: CASSPETGGFGTQYF. The CDR3 DNA sequence: TGTGCCAGCAGCCCCGAAACCGGGGGGTTCGGGACCCAGTACTTC.

This clonotype came up a few times. The chain recombines TRBV7-6 with TRBJ2-5, with 10 nucleotides matching TRBD2. Germline loops: CDR1 SGHVS, CDR2 FNYEAQ. The CDR3 loop spans 16 amino acids. With 4 bases clipped from V and 2 bases from J, the junction kept 7 bases outside the gene matches. CDR3 nucleotide sequence: TGTGCCAGCAGCTCCCAGCGGGGGGGAAATCAAGAGACCCAGTACTTC. Translating gives CASSSQRGGNQETQYF.

This clonotype was seen many times. The chain uses TRBV6-2 or TRBV6-3 and TRBJ2-5, with D uncertain. The CDR3 runs to 12 residues. Germline assignment: CDR1 MNHEY and CDR2 SVGEGT. V lost 3 bases and J lost 4, with 6 bases in between. CDR3 amino acids: CASSYSLETQYF. The CDR3 region has the DNA TGTGCCAGCAGTTATTCCTTAGAGACCCAGTACTTC.

The J gene is TRBJ2-7, the V gene TRBV18; 8 bases align to TRBD1. Germline V gene lookup returns CDR1 KGHSH and CDR2 LQKENI. The CDR3 covers 14 residues. J lost 5 bases, V lost 2 bases, and 5 bases had no gene match. The chain's CDR3 is CASSPNRQGHEQYF. The CDR3 DNA sequence: TGTGCCAGCTCACCAAACCGACAGGGGCACGAGCAGTACTTC. Full variable domain (remainder filled in from reference TRBV18 and TRBJ2-7): NAGVMQNPRHLVRRRGQEARLRCSPMKGHSHVYWYRQLPEEGLKFMVYLQKENIIDESGMPKERFSAEFPKEGPSILRIQQVVRGDSAAYFCASSPNRQGHEQYFGPGTRLTVT.

This clonotype was observed a handful of times. V and J are TRBV20-1 and TRBJ1-1; D possibly corresponds to TRBD1 (6 bases). Per the germline V gene, CDR1 is DFQATT and CDR2 is SNEGSKA (reference sequence). Trimming left V 6 bases short and J 1 base short, with 15 bases between. The CDR3 is made up of 14 amino acids. The CDR3 coding sequence is TGCAGTGCCCCCCCGGGGGCAGCGAACACTGAAGCTTTCTTT. Translating gives CSAPPGAANTEAFF.

This clonotype was recorded a few times. V gene TRBV11-1 combines with J gene TRBJ2-3; 16 nucleotides align to TRBD2. The germline V gene has CDR1 SGHAT and CDR2 FQDESV (reference sequence). V shed 2 bases and J 2 bases; nucleotides not matched to a gene: 7. The CDR3 is 19 residues long. CDR3 bases: TGTGCCAGCAGCTTACCCGGGACTAGCGGGAGGGCAGACACAGATACGCAGTATTTT. This codes for CASSLPGTSGRADTDTQYF.

This clonotype was detected only a few times. The V call is TRBV2, the J call TRBJ2-1; 7 nucleotides align to TRBD1. V shed 7 bases and J 0 bases; nucleotides not matched to a gene: 3. Germline loops: CDR1 SNHLY, CDR2 FYNNEI. This CDR3 comprises 14 residues. CDR3 DNA: TGTGCCAGCAAAGGGGACAGCTCCTACAATGAGCAGTTCTTC. It is translated as CASKGDSSYNEQFF.

Many counts were recorded for this clonotype. The chain uses TRBV2 and TRBJ2-3, with TRBD2 identical over 12 bases. The V and J ends lost 5 bases and 1 base, in that order; junction bases with no gene match: 4. Germline loops: CDR1 SNHLY, CDR2 FYNNEI. The CDR3 runs to 16 residues. CDR3 residues: CASSSRTSGGTDTQYF. The CDR3 DNA reads TGTGCCAGCAGTTCCCGGACTAGCGGGGGCACAGATACGCAGTATTTT.

This clonotype came up a few times. The chain joins TRBV5-1 to TRBJ2-2; 7 bases are shared with TRBD2. CDR3 length: 14 amino acids. In germline, CDR1 is SGHRS, CDR2 YFSETQ. V lost 3 bases, J lost 9 bases, and 8 bases stayed unmatched. CDR3 sequence reads: CASSYSGRTRELFF. The CDR3 nucleotides are TGCGCCAGCAGCTATTCCGGGAGGACCCGGGAGCTGTTTTTT.

This clonotype was observed many times. The V and J genes are TRBV7-2 and TRBJ2-7, with D uncertain. Germline CDR1 and CDR2: SGHTA and FQGNSA. V lost 1 base and J 3 bases, leaving 7 bases between the germline ends. This CDR3 region has 13 residues. The CDR3 DNA reads as TGTGCCAGCAGCTTAGAGAAGGGCTACGAGCAGTACTTC. It codes for CASSLEKGYEQYF.

This clonotype came up many times. This CDR3 reads CASSFGFLNTEAFF. The DNA of the CDR3 is TGTGCCAGCAGTTTTGGCTTCCTGAACACTGAAGCTTTCTTT. The V gene is TRBV6-2 or TRBV6-3, the J gene TRBJ1-1; no firm D call. Germline values: CDR1 MNHEY, CDR2 SVGEGT. The V gene lost 4 bases and the J gene lost 0 bases, with 9 bases spanning the gap. The CDR3 contains 14 residues.

The chain recombines TRBV6-5 with TRBJ2-1, with 14 bases aligning to TRBD2. V gave up 0 bases and J gave up 1 base; unmatched junction bases: 5. The CDR3 is 19 residues long. Germline V gives CDR1 MNHEY, CDR2 SVGAGI. Here the CDR3 reads CASSYSRLAGGLSYNEQFF. The DNA for the CDR3 is TGTGCCAGCAGTTACTCGAGACTAGCGGGAGGGTTATCCTACAATGAGCAGTTCTTC.

This clonotype turned up a few times. V is TRBV3-1 and J is TRBJ1-2; D is unclear. This CDR3 comprises 16 residues. CDR1 is LGHDT and CDR2 is YNNKEL in the germline V gene (reference sequence). V was pared by 1 base and J by 6 bases, with 18 bases between. The CDR3: CASSQGGAVRKNGYTF. In DNA form, the CDR3 reads TGTGCCAGCAGCCAAGGGGGAGCAGTAAGAAAGAATGGCTACACCTTC.